The text below deals with one T cell receptor (beta chain). The CDR3 sequence is 15 residues long. Trimming at V came to 4 bases and at J to 7 bases, leaving 8 bases not matched to a gene. Germline loops: CDR1 SGHTS, CDR2 YDEGEE. In the study's own analysis: ImmunoSEQ output held junction-only sequences without quality scores, so filtering differed. Assay used: immunoSEQ multiplex PCR; TCRdb lists only in-frame clones, some missing. The V and J calls and clone size were taken over from that table, and D and trimming were inferred from the DNA. Seen here are more than 550,000 clones, roughly 87% observed once, and the top ten hold 34%. The data were taken from a study of shared clonotypes between healthy human individuals. CD8 memory merged CD45RO+ cells and CCR7-negative CD45RA+ TemRA cells into one population.

Material for sequencing was memory CD8+ T cells from PBMCs. Regarding subset: CD45RO+ cells pooled with CCR7-negative TemRA cells. This chain joins TRBV5-8 and TRBJ2-2; 9 bases are shared with TRBD1. This clonotype originated in a man between 18 and 29 years old in good health. Some clones in this sample may be carry-over from other donors' samples. The CDR3 loop reads CASSLGQGIIGELFF. CDR3 bases: TGTGCCAGCAGCCTAGGACAGGGGATAATCGGGGAGCTGTTTTTT.